This TCR beta chain was obtained from a study of response to subunit inactivated influenza vaccine. TCRdb analysed the RT-PCR reads with MiXCR anew, one entry per CDR3 protein. The table shows 450,000 to 550,000 distinct CDR3 sequences, with about 25% occurring only once. Overall study results and limits: Authors suggested few new T cells are recruited by each seasonal influenza vaccination.

V was clipped by 6 bases and J by 8 bases; unmatched bases: 8. The length of the CDR3 is 15 residues. Germline CDR1 is SEHNR and CDR2 is FQNEAQ (reference sequence). This clonotype was recorded many times. Its antigen is unknown. The gene calls are TRBV7-9 and TRBJ2-2, with 11 bases that match TRBD1. The input for sequencing was CD4+ T cells sorted from PBMCs, taken more than 4 days after vaccination. The receptor comes from a man between 50 and 59 years old who received an inactivated influenza vaccine. CDR3 bases: TGTGCCAGCAGTCAAGGACAGGGGGCCGGTGGGGAGCTGTTTTTT. It encodes CASSQGQGAGGELFF.